This TCR beta chain was found in a study of T cells in Graves' hyperthyroidism and ophthalmopathy (dated by TCRdb to the late 2010s). Describing the broader study: Peripheral blood samples were taken at initial diagnosis, before any treatment was given. To identify TCR V-J signatures that set the groups apart, the researchers used a discovery cohort of roughly 100 patients, made up of about 44 with Graves' ophthalmopathy and 55 to 65 with stable Graves' hyperthyroidism. An independent validation cohort of about 20 hyperthyroidism patients and about 16 patients who later progressed to ophthalmopathy tested prospective prediction of ophthalmopathy. For training and testing, the 100 or so patients in the discovery cohort were randomly divided in a 7:3 ratio. Thyroid tissue and blood T-cell repertoires from six Graves' hyperthyroidism patients were also compared in the study. After blood sampling, hyperthyroidism patients were treated with methimazole at a starting dose of 30 mg daily, and ophthalmopathy patients were treated with high-dose intravenous methylprednisolone. The paper describes TCR Vbeta CDR3 sequencing of 130 to 150 peripheral blood samples, made up of about 40 ophthalmopathy patients, around 73 hyperthyroidism patients and about 17 progressor patients. The paper's findings and limits, for the study overall: In cross-validation, a model built on a 13 V-J signature told ophthalmopathy apart from stable hyperthyroidism with approximately 90% sensitivity and around 84% specificity, and in testing the same model reached 80%/75%. No statistical method was used to fix the sample size in advance, and group allocation was not hidden from the investigators. Blood samples also contained most of the expanded thyroid clonotypes (frequency above 0.001), which suggests that blood repertoires may reflect thyroid immune responses. In validation, the model predicted progression to ophthalmopathy with approximately 71% sensitivity and about 73% specificity, a median of 6.5 months before onset.

The TCR beta CDR3 regions were amplified from RNA transcripts. The TCR CDR3 was subjected to a first round of RT-PCR using the HTBI primer set and the Qiagen OneStep RT-PCR kit. A second multiplex PCR round built the libraries, followed by size selection and purification. Sequencing of the libraries was done on an Illumina HiSeq2000 using paired-end 100 bp reads. The paper's processing steps were these. SOAPnuke was used to process the raw data, removing reads that contained adapters or uncalled bases, had a mean Phred below 15, or lacked an exact match to the constant primer or identifier. High-quality paired reads were merged using COPE v1.2.5, and each unique nucleotide sequence was defined as a clonotype. MiTCR v1.1 was used to align the clonotypes against IMGT TRBV, TRBD and TRBJ reference segments. The analysis included only V-J combinations with a frequency above 0.0001, which together covered roughly 99% of the repertoires. A TCS score was defined as the ratio of F50 (clonal expansion) to E x V (chaos), with BLOSUM62-based TCRdist applied between CDR3 peptides within each V-J. Welch's t-statistics and random forest reduced approximately 520 V-J features to 13, which were used in a naive Bayes classifier (R e1071). The similarity between thyroid and blood repertoires was quantified using the Morisita-Horn index. TCRdb trimmed public reads at Q25 via fastp, called clones via MiXCR and kept in-frame beta chains. Entries are consolidated by CDR3 protein sequence, retaining the most common genes and DNA. TCRdb, not the authors, supplied the V and J calls. The sample data list fewer than 40,000 distinct CDR3 sequences, and around 56% of these were observed just once. 17% of the sample is held by the ten biggest clonotypes.

V loses 5 bases, J loses 3 bases, and the germline ends lie 13 bases apart. CDR1 and CDR2, looked up from the germline V gene, are SGHAT and FQNNGV. Including the terminal cysteine and phenylalanine, the CDR3 comprises 14 residues. Of the read, only the CDR3 DNA is kept; its 42 bases are in frame from base 1. In the ophthalmopathy patients, disease was moderately to severely active, with a Clinical Activity Score of 3 or more, a NOSPECS grade of 4 or more, and a duration of less than 3 months. Exclusion was applied to patients with uncontrolled infections, other autoimmune diseases, pregnancy or lactation. Clinical symptoms, serum thyroxine and TRAb, thyroid ultrasound, and orbital computed tomography formed the basis for the diagnoses. Ficoll-Paque density gradient centrifugation was used to isolate PBMCs from 9.5 to 10 ml of fresh peripheral blood. Total RNA was extracted using Trizol reagent, and RNA quality was assessed on an Agilent 2100 Bioanalyzer.

On this clonotype itself: The antigen it binds to is not known. The sample holds no much larger clone one base away, and base qualities are not on file.

The clonotype comes from a man aged 35 to 55 with Graves' ophthalmopathy. What was sequenced was blood. Here the chain combines TRBV11-2 and TRBJ1-2; no confident D gene assignment can be made. The sequenced DNA: TGTGCCAGCAGCCGGACTAGCGGGCACTATGGCTACACCTTC. It codes for CASSRTSGHYGYTF.